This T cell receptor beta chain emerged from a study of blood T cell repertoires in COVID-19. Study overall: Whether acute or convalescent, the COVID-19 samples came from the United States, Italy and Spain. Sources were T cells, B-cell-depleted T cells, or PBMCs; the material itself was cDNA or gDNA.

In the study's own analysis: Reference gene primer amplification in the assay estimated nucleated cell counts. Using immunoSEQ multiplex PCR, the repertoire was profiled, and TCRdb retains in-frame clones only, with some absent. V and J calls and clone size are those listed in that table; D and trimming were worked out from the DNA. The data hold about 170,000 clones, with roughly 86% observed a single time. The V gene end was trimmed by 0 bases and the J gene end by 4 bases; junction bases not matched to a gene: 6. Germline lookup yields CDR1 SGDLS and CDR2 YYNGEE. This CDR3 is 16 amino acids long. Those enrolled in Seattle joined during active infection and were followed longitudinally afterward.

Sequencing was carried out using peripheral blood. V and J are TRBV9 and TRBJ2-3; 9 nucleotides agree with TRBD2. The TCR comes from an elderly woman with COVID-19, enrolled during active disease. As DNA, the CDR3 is TGTGCCAGCAGCGTAGAAAATAGCGGGAGATCAGATACGCAGTATTTT. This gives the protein CASSVENSGRSDTQYF.